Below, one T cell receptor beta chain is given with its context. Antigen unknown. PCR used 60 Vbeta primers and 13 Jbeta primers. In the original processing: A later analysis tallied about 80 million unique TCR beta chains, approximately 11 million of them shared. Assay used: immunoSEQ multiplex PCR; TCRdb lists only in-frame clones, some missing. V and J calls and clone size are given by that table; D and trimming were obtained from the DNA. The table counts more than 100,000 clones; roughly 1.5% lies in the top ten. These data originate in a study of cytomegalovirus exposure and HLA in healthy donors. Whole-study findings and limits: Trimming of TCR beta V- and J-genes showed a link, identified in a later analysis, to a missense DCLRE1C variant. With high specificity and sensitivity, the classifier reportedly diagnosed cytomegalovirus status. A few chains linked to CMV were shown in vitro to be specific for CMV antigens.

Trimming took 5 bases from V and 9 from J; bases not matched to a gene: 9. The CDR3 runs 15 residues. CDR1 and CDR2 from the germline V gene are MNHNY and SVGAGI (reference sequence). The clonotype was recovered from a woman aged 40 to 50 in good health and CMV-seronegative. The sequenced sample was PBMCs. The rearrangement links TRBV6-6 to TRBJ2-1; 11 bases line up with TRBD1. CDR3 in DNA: TGTGCCAGCAGTGCCGGGACAGGGGGAAGGGGTGAGCAGTTCTTC. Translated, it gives CASSAGTGGRGEQFF.